The 10 T cell receptor beta chains below come from one sample, sequenced in a study of blood T cell repertoires in COVID-19 (dated by TCRdb to the early 2020s). Libraries came from the immunoSEQ multiplex PCR assay. TCRdb's version of the immuneACCESS table is confined to in-frame rearrangements and falls short of the full clone set. An unresolved V gene accounts for under half of the shortfall where checked; the remainder is of unknown origin. This sample comprises about 220,000 clones, 84% of them detected only once. Approximately 6.5% of the sample rests with the top ten. The specimen sequenced was PBMCs or T cells enriched from blood (not recorded which). Receptors were obtained from a woman in her thirties or forties who had recovered from COVID-19.

The genes are TRBV3-1 (or the pseudogene TRBV3-2) and TRBJ2-5, with D tentatively TRBD2 (5 bases). With 5 bases removed from V and 5 bases from J, the gap between germline ends came to 12 bases. This CDR3 is built from 13 residues. Looked up from germline, CDR1 is LGHDT and CDR2 is YNNKEL (reference sequence). As DNA, the CDR3 is TGTGCCAGCAGCTCCTCGGGGATGGAGACCCAGTACTTC. This encodes CASSSSGMETQYF.

This clone has a single count. This chain uses TRBV10-3 with TRBJ2-6, with TRBD1 matching 10 bases. The CDR3 sequence is 18 residues long. Germline loops: CDR1 ENHRY, CDR2 SYGVKD. J gave up 4 bases and V 10 bases, and 16 bases lay outside the gene matches. The CDR3 DNA follows: TGTGCCACCGCCCCGTCCCGGGACAGGGGTTCCGGGGCCAACGTCCTGACTTTC. This sequence encodes CATAPSRDRGSGANVLTF.

This chain uses TRBV2 with TRBJ2-1; D is perhaps TRBD2 (6 bases). This CDR3 is built from 16 residues. Germline CDR1 is SNHLY and CDR2 is FYNNEI. V lost 7 bases and J lost 0, with 16 bases in between. In DNA form, the CDR3 reads TGTGCCAGCAATTCCCCGGACTACCGCTCCTACAATGAGCAGTTCTTC. Its protein is CASNSPDYRSYNEQFF.

This clone was observed a handful of times. V and J are TRBV6-5 and TRBJ2-1; TRBD2 might be the D (6 bases). This CDR3 region has 14 residues. V lost 6 bases, J lost 3 bases, and 12 bases lay in between. Germline assignment: CDR1 MNHEY and CDR2 SVGAGI. The CDR3 bases are TGTGCCAGCAGCAATAGCGGAGACTACAATGAGCAGTTCTTC. It encodes CASSNSGDYNEQFF.

This chain joins TRBV4-3 and TRBJ1-6, with 7 bases matching TRBD1. Germline CDR1 reads LGHNA; CDR2 reads YSLEER. This CDR3 comprises 15 residues. The V segment lost 0 bases and the J segment 9 bases; nucleotides outside the gene matches: 5. CDR3 region: CASSQDSDRVSPLHF. The CDR3 coding sequence is TGCGCCAGCAGCCAAGATTCCGACAGGGTTTCACCCCTCCACTTT.

The V and J genes are TRBV4-1 and TRBJ1-3; D is possibly TRBD1 (5 bases). V was cut by 1 base and J by 0 bases, with 16 bases left in between. Per germline, CDR1 MGHRA and CDR2 YSYEKL. CDR3 length: 18 residues. CDR3 protein: CASSQGGRTYFSGNTIYF. CDR3 DNA: TGCGCCAGCAGCCAAGGGGGCAGAACCTACTTCTCTGGAAACACCATATATTTT.

Turning to this clone: At one end the junction does not follow the germline gene, possibly because of a read error. The rearrangement links TRBV18 to TRBJ2-2; TRBD2 is a possible D gene (6 bases). The CDR3 extends over 15 amino acids. Germline CDR1 KGHSH, CDR2 LQKENI. The CDR3 DNA follows: TGTGCCAGCACCCCGGGGGAGTCGAAAACCGGGGAGCTGTTTTTT. Translating gives CASTPGESKTGELFF.

The chain couples TRBV28 to TRBJ2-3; 10 bases are a match to TRBD1. The trim removed 4 bases at V and 10 bases at J, leaving 11 bases unmatched. CDR1 is MDHEN and CDR2 is SYDVKM in the germline V gene. There are 15 residues in the CDR3. The CDR3 nucleotides read TGTGCCAGCAGTTCTGGGGACAGGGGCCTGTCTGCGCAGTATTTT. Its protein product is CASSSGDRGLSAQYF.

The rearrangement links TRBV11-2 to TRBJ1-2; D is possibly TRBD1 (6 bases). V shed 0 bases and J shed 8 bases, with 13 bases lying between them. Germline assignment: CDR1 SGHAT and CDR2 FQNNGV. The CDR3 loop spans 14 amino acids. For the CDR3, the DNA is TGTGCCAGCAGCTTAGATCCACAGGGCGGGGGCTACACCTTC. Amino acids: CASSLDPQGGGYTF.

This sequence joins TRBV30 and TRBJ1-6; 9 nucleotides align to TRBD1. Germline CDR1 is GTSNPN and CDR2 is SVGIG (reference sequence). CDR3 size: 13 residues. V lost 1 base, J lost 8 bases, and 0 bases stayed unmatched. Here the CDR3 DNA reads TGTGCCTGGAGTGGGGACAGGGATTCACCCCTCCACTTT. Its protein product is CAWSGDRDSPLHF.